This entry features one T cell receptor (beta chain) sequence. CD8+CD57+ cell expansion, shown by flow cytometry, had occurred in the patients selected for sequencing. It was genomic DNA that served as the template for profiling TCR beta VDJ and CDR3. TCRdb itself ran the reads through MiXCR, one entry per CDR3 protein. The sample contains roughly 100,000 distinct CDR3 sequences, about 67% of which appear only once. Germline V CDR1 and CDR2: MNHNS, SASEGT. The CDR3 totals 15 residues. V dropped 7 bases and J dropped 2; count of bases not matched to a gene: 9. The data were obtained in a study of CD8+CD57+ T cells in acquired aplastic anemia.

This TCR derives from a human donor with aplastic anemia. The sequenced sample consisted of sorted CD4+, CD8+, or CD8+CD57+ T cells (not recorded which) from PBMCs. V usage is TRBV6-1 and J usage is TRBJ2-7; 9 bases agree with TRBD1. For the CDR3, the DNA is TGTGCCAGCACCCGAGGGACAGGGACGCCCTACGAGCAGTACTTC. Amino acids: CASTRGTGTPYEQYF.